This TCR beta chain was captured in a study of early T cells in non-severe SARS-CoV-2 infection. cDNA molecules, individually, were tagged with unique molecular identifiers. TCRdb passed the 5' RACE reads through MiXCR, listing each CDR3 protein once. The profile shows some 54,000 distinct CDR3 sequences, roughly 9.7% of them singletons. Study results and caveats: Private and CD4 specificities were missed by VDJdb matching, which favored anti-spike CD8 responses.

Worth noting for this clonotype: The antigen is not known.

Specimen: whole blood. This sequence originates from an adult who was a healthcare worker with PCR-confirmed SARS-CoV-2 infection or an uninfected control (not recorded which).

CDR3 nucleotides: TGCAGTGCTATTCCGGCTAGCGGGAGCTCAGATACGCAGTATTTT. Translation gives CSAIPASGSSDTQYF. The V call is TRBV20-1, the J call TRBJ2-3; 10 bases are shared with TRBD2. V lost 4 bases, J lost 4 bases, and 8 bases stayed unmatched. The CDR3 spans 15 residues. Germline V CDR1 and CDR2: DFQATT, SNEGSKA (reference sequence).